This T cell receptor beta chain was retrieved from a study of blood T cells in healthy people across ages. Overall study findings and caveats: Strongly correlated with naive T cell percentage was TCR beta diversity. Per-million-T-cell TCR beta diversity fell roughly linearly with age.

The use of a sample-barcoded 5' primer and a J-beta primer mix characterized a second PCR of roughly 6 to 11 cycles. At least 2.5 million CDR3-containing paired-end reads were obtained per sample. TCRdb re-called the 5' RACE reads through MiXCR, storing one row per CDR3 protein. The repertoire consists of about 900,000 distinct CDR3 sequences, with roughly 60% occurring once and the leading ten covering 25% to 35%. There were healthy Caucasian individuals from Russia, aged roughly 6 to 100, serving as donors. This clonotype was counted a few times. Its antigen is undetermined. The CDR3 covers 13 residues. Trimming removed 0 bases at V and 8 bases at J, with 8 bases between. Germline CDR1 is DFQATT and CDR2 is SNEGSKA (reference sequence).

The sequenced sample consisted of blood. The J gene is TRBJ1-6, the V gene TRBV20-1, with D hard to call. The receptor's source is a man in his thirties or forties in good health. Written as DNA, the CDR3 is TGCAGTGCTAGAGAGACGGTGGATTCACCCCTCCACTTT. It yields the protein CSARETVDSPLHF.